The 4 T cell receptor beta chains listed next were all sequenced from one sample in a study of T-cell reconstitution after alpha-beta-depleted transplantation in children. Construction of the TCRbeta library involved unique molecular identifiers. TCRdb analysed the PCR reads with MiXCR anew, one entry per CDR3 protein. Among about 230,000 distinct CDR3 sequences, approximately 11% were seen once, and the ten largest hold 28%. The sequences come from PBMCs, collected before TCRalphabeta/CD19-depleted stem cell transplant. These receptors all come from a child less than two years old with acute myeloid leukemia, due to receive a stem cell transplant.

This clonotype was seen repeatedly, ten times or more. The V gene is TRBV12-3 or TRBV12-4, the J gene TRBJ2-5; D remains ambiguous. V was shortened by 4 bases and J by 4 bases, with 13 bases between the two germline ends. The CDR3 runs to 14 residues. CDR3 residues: CASSSNGGRETQYF. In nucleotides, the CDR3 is TGTGCCAGCAGTTCGAACGGCGGACGAGAGACCCAGTACTTC.

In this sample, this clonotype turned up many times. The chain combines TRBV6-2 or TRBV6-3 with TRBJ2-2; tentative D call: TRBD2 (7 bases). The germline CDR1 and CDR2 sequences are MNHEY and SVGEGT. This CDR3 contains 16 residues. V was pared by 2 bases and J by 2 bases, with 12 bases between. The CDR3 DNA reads TGTGCCAGCAGTTACAGAGCGGGACAAAACACCGGGGAGCTGTTTTTT. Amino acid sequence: CASSYRAGQNTGELFF.

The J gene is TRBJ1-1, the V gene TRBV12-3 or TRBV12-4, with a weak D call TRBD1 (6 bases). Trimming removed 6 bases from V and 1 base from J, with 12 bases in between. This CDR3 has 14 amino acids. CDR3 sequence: CASSMGHSNTEAFF. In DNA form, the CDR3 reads TGTGCCAGCAGCATGGGACACTCGAACACTGAAGCTTTCTTT.

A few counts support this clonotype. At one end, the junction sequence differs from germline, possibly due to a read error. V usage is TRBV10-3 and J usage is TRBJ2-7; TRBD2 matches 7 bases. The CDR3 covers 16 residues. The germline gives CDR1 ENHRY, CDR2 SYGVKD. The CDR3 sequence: CAISGQLARSSYDQYF. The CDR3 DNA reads TGTGCCATCAGTGGGCAACTAGCGCGGAGCTCCTACGATCAGTACTTC.